The sequence of this T cell receptor (beta chain) was determined in a study of identical twins listed by TCRdb under 2016. For the study in its entirety: TCR alpha and beta repertoires from monozygotic twins, unrelated adults of various ages and cord blood were deep-sequenced to test whether fetal clonotypes persist. To rule out contamination, the twin experiments were replicated at different times with different library preparation protocols.

Overall study outcomes, separate from this receptor: Abundant cord blood beta clonotypes had fewer insertions, young adult naive repertoires showed a similar but weaker trend, and memory repertoires showed no such trend. Invariant T cells such as MAIT and iNKT could partly confound zero-insertion analyses, although diverse VJ usage argued against such confounding for most clonotypes. In beta out-of-frame sequences, excess twin sharing was weaker, because having fewer shared sequences lowered the signal-to-noise ratio. Out-of-frame TCR alpha sequences shared between twins showed an excess of low generation-probability sequences compared with coincidental sharing between unrelated individuals. In monozygotic twins, out-of-frame TCR alpha sharing was systematically underestimated by recombination models, although the models agreed with sharing between unrelated individuals. Because the same donors could not be followed over many years, the conclusions depended on cross-sectional statistical analysis.

Every donor was a healthy Caucasian. The twin cohort consisted of three pairs of female monozygotic twins, all aged roughly 18 to 29 years. Positive isolation kits from Invitrogen were used to isolate CD4+ and CD8+ T cell populations. Including cysteine and phenylalanine, the CDR3 has 13 amino acids. The DNA shown is the 39-base CDR3, in frame from base 1. V lost 6 bases and J lost 1 base; the stretch between them is 9 bases long. Sequences MNHNY (CDR1) and SVGAGI (CDR2) are obtained from the germline V gene (reference sequence). The library was built by means of 5' RACE. The sequencer was an Illumina HiSeq 2000. A universal primer binding site was introduced by template switching, and a unique molecular identifier was present in the final cDNA, enabling accurate counting of TCR cDNA molecules. Specific primers in the conserved constant-segment region were used to synthesize first-strand cDNA for TCR alpha and beta chains. Each cDNA library was double barcoded, with a SMART-Mk sample barcode plus Illumina barcodes, to control for contamination. TruSeq adapter sequences, together with Illumina sample barcodes, were added in two successive PCR steps. The TCR alpha and beta cDNA libraries were sequenced on the Illumina HiSeq platform using custom primers. Under the source paper's analysis protocol: Unique molecular identifiers were extracted from raw reads with MiGEC, and CDR3 positions were determined with MiXCR. Recombination models were inferred per individual with the repgenHMM and IGoR tools using an EM algorithm. Shared clonotype analysis was performed with the tcR package in R, normalizing sharing by the product of cloneset sizes. To study raw recombination free of thymic and clonal selection effects, out-of-frame nonproductive sequences were analyzed. In-frame beta chains were kept once TCRdb had trimmed the public reads at Q25 with fastp and called clones with MiXCR. Rows merge per CDR3 protein into single entries with the most common DNA and genes. TCRdb, rather than the study authors, made the V and J calls. Across this sample there are 450,000 or so distinct CDR3 sequences, with 20% to 25% seen only once. Just under 3% of the sample is held by the ten biggest clonotypes.

This clonotype was observed at least ten times. The clone's antigen remains unknown. The record has no base qualities; no much larger clone is one base away. This sample also belongs to another study, concerning T cells expressing NK-cell markers. As the second paper documents: TCR beta-chain repertoires were profiled in sorted CD3+CD56+NKG2C+, CD3+CD56+NKG2C- and CD3+CD56-NKG2C+ T-cell subsets from eight donors. Most of the eight sequenced donors were HCMV-seropositive and one was HCMV-seronegative. To restrict sorting to alphabetaTCR-expressing T cells, an anti-gammadeltaTCR antibody was added in several experiments. For 6 or 7 donors, the dominant CD3+CD56+NKG2C+ clonotypes were among the top 10 CD8+ clonotypes and accounted for roughly 1.0-7.5% of CD8+ T cells. Those dominant clonotypes were again the most abundant among CD3+CD56-NKG2C+ cells in a handful of donors, at about 28.3-65%. Whether the expanded NKG2C-expressing T cell clones were specific for HCMV antigens remained unclear. Randomly selected healthy volunteers, three men and five women, were used as the eight sequenced donors. To determine HCMV serostatus, a commercial ELISA kit was used to detect HCMV-specific IgG in serum. Reads were demultiplexed and grouped by UMI with MIGEC, and clonotypes were assembled and quantified with MiTCR. Only TCR cDNA sequences supported by at least two reads were kept to exclude erroneous sequences. The tcR package was used for downstream repertoire analysis, with clonotypes matched between fractions based on CDR3 nucleotide sequence plus V segment. VDJmatch was used to annotate antigen specificity against VDJdb, with one amino acid substitution allowed in CDR3.

The receptor chain draws on TRBV6-6 and TRBJ1-1; a tentative D match to TRBD1 spans 6 bases. This clonotype was obtained from a woman aged 18-29 years in good health. Sequenced: CD4+ T cells sorted from blood. The base sequence is TGTGCCAGCAGGAGGGGGGGGAACACTGAAGCTTTCTTT. Its translation is CASRRGGNTEAFF.